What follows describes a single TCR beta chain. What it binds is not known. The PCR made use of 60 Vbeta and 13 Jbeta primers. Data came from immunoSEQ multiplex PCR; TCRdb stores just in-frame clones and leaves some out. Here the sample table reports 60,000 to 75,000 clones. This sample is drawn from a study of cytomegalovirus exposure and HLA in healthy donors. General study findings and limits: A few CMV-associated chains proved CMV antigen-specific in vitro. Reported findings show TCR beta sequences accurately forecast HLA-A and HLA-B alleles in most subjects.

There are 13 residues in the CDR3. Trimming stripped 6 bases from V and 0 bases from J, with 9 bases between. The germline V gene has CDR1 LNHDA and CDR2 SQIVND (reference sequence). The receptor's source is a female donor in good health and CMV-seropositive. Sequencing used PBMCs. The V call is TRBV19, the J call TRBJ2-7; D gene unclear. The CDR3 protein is CASRESSSYEQYF. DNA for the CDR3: TGTGCCAGTAGAGAAAGTAGCTCCTACGAGCAGTACTTC.